This TCR beta chain was captured in a study of CXCR3-negative and CXCR3-positive naive CD8 T cells (dated by TCRdb to between 2017 and 2020). With regard to the full study: About 135 million TRB reads were obtained in total, roughly 1.5 +/- 0.3 million reads per library. Diversity and physicochemical repertoire analyses covered about a dozen donors pooled from two independent experiments. TRBV-TRBJ cluster analysis included naive subsets from about five donors and memory cells from 3 donors. Broad study findings and their caveats: Within the same donor, TRBV-TRBJ usage looked similar between naive CXCR3-negative and CXCR3-positive cells, but memory cells had distinct patterns. CXCR3 expression partially decreased after cryopreservation, so most assays used freshly isolated PBMCs. Both naive subsets had comparably high repertoire diversity, while memory CD8+ T cells had much lower repertoire diversity. Compared with CXCR3-negative naive cells, CXCR3-positive naive cells had TRB CDR3s with higher hydrophobicity (lower Kidera factor 4), lower energy, and higher strength and volume indices. Because surface CD5, which is linked to self-reactivity in mice, was comparable between the naive subsets, TCR interaction strength was also inferred from TRB CDR3 physicochemical properties.

This clonotype registers as medium-sized (0.01 to 0.1%) by frequency; no count is noted. Its antigen is currently not known. Measured from the cysteine to the phenylalanine, the CDR3 is 13 residues long. There is no recorded DNA. Each CD8+ T cell subset was flow-sorted in triplicate, and some 310,000 cells per subset were placed directly into RLT lysis buffer. Naive CD8+ T cells were defined stringently as CD45RO-CCR7+CD27+CD95- to exclude memory contaminants. Using standard density gradient centrifugation, peripheral blood mononuclear cells were isolated from buffy coats. A FACSAria III was used to flow-sort naive CXCR3-negative and CXCR3-positive CD8+ T cells. Total RNA was extracted from sorted cells with an RNeasy Mini Kit. The instrument was a NextSeq 550. The Human TCR Profiling Kit (MiLaboratory) was used to make UMI-labeled 5' RACE TRB cDNA libraries. cDNA synthesis used the entire amount of extracted RNA, and PCR amplification then used the entire amount of cDNA produced. The libraries were made side by side, with each library going through the same number of PCR cycles. The authors' analysis ran thus. With a minimum of two reads required per UMI, MIGEC and MiXCR pulled out about 50,000 +/- 10,000 unique UMI-labeled TRB cDNA molecules from each library. Each library averaged about 40,000 +/- 10,000 functional in-frame TRB CDR3 nucleotide clonotypes without stop codons. After downsampling to 5000 UMI-labeled TRB molecules per sample, diversity metrics, including normalized Shannon-Wiener and Chao1, were computed in VDJtools. Clonotype-size-weighted physicochemical properties of the central five CDR3 residues (interaction energy, strength, volume and Kidera factor 4) were computed in VDJtools. TCRdb reprocessed the reads and lists each CDR3 protein sequence as a single entry, with no DNA. The V and J calls, along with clone size, are taken from TCRdb and not from the paper's own processing. The sample has roughly 8,000 distinct CDR3 sequences on record. Roughly 1.5% of the sample is taken by the ten largest.

This TCR was recovered from a human donor in good health. Some clones in this sample may be carry-over from other donors' samples. The chain couples TRBV12-3 or TRBV12-4 to TRBJ1-1. Sequencing was done on a sample of naive CXCR3- CD8+ T cells from blood. This specimen's cell subset or site label, per the study, means: CD45RO-CCR7+CD27+CD95- naive CD8+ T cells lacking CXCR3 (TNR3-). The CDR3 is CASIGNLNTEAFF.